The T cell receptor (beta chain) under discussion was sequenced for a study of cytomegalovirus exposure and HLA in healthy donors (TCRdb year 2017). For the study in its entirety: An earlier analysis of 587 of the donors reported 276 Gb of sequence data and about 120 million unique TCR beta sequences obtained from about 179 million T cells. Approximately 310 gigabases of sequencing data and some 85 million unique TCR sequences were included in an early release covering over 600 HLA-typed donors. The genetic ancestry cluster associated with self-reported Caucasian donors included 81% of the approximately 400 genotyped donors. The study aimed to test whether cataloging public T cell receptors could reveal signatures of past pathogen exposure. The study profiled the T cell repertoires of approximately 700 subjects by immunosequencing and related them to cytomegalovirus serostatus. Besides the first cohort of 550 to 750 subjects, a separate validation cohort made up of 120 or so different subjects was used. To predict cytomegalovirus infection status, the study combined high-throughput TCR immunosequencing, statistical association of individual TCRs with disease status, and machine learning. A later analysis re-examined previously published TCR beta repertoires from hundreds of donors and added high-resolution HLA genotyping to investigate patterns of TCR occurrence. Rather than drawing on any new phenotypic data, the later analysis identified candidate immune exposures from TCR beta sequences and the way those sequences occurred across donors. In an earlier analysis of roughly 600 of the donors, high-throughput TCR beta sequencing was used to judge whether each TCR beta V gene segment behaved as functional or pseudogenic. Donor age, sex, ethnicity and CMV serostatus were compiled together with the repertoire data. A later genetic analysis took genome-wide SNP genotypes for about 65% of the roughly 670 donors and used that subset as a discovery cohort. All discovery cohort repertoires had been generated on a single sequencing platform. HLA typing included class I and class II loci at four-digit resolution. The number of donors typed differed by locus, with 629-630 for A, B, C, DRB1 and DQB1, over 500 for DQA1, 600 to 610 for DPA1, and roughly 450 for DPB1. Five DR-DQ haplotypes were treated as single units for association and clustering because of strong linkage in the cohort. Across approximately 420 genotyped donors of the cohort, an average of approximately 220,000 unique TCR beta nucleotide sequences per donor were sequenced, and roughly 20% of those sequences were non-productive. Here is what the overall study found, with its caveats: Some IMGT-functional V segments, including TRBV6-2 and TRBV6-3, could not be distinguished by the 87-base-pair reads and were therefore excluded. At a false discovery rate of 0.05, a later analysis linked approximately 18,000 TCR beta sequences to specific HLA alleles. Broadly in line with IMGT annotations, most TCR beta V segments showed up in productive rearrangements about 87% or about 30% of the time in an earlier analysis of several hundred of the donors. A further reported finding was that TCR beta sequences accurately predicted the HLA-A and HLA-B alleles for most subjects in the first cohort. Most TCR sequences were observed very rarely across donors, whereas some public TCRs were present in many individuals. According to a later analysis, TCR association rates differed among HLA loci, with DRB1 alleles showing the most associated TCRs and HLA-C alleles showing the fewest. The sequencing pipeline was judged likely to have produced a cluster of highly shared sequence variants as a technical artifact. Most CMV-associated TCR beta chains appeared to be HLA-restricted in a later analysis, and the HLA associations seemed to be driven largely by CMV exposure. According to a later genetic analysis, donors in an Asian-associated ancestry cluster had fewer N-insertions in productive TCRs than the approximately 690-donor mean. A total of fewer than 200 TCR beta chains were listed by the study as associated with cytomegalovirus. Cytomegalovirus status was reported to be diagnosed by the classifier with high specificity and sensitivity in both the original and validation cohorts. In a later genetic analysis, a missense DCLRE1C variant was associated with V-gene and J-gene trimming of TCR beta chains, and the association was replicated in an independent cohort. The earlier analysis of almost 600 of the donors excluded approximately 15 rarely observed V segments, including chromosome 9 orphons, because counts were too low. Several of the top co-occurrence clusters appeared to be linked to parvovirus B19, influenza, CMV and Epstein-Barr virus, according to a later analysis. Three of the identified cytomegalovirus-associated TCR beta chains were confirmed in vitro to be specific for cytomegalovirus antigens. Because HLA typing was unavailable for some donors at each locus, only the typed subset was used in association tests. Strong co-occurrence of HLA alleles, especially DR and DQ, made assigning TCR associations to individual alleles difficult. The authors suggested that the approach could potentially be extended to other disease states and immunological phenotypes. Sequencing depth was assumed to be roughly uniform across donors in the presence/absence analyses, though that assumption may not hold. In a later analysis, HLA-associated TCR beta chains showed more clonal expansion and lower generation probabilities than non-associated chains that were equally common. Linkage disequilibrium might explain the correlated functional status among segregating V segments, but an unknown experimental factor could not be excluded. In this cohort, only TCR beta chains were sequenced, and detectable features were limited by the absence of alpha or paired-chain data. For the cohort, immune exposure information was limited to CMV serostatus.

Regarding this clone: Its binding antigen is unknown. Base qualities are not recorded, but no much larger clone differs from it by a single base.

The cohort consisted of some 670 healthy bone marrow donors. At the time of sampling, every cohort member was nominally healthy, though immune exposures that went unrecorded were likely present. The donor was CMV seronegative and was included in the group of 352 seronegative cohort members. Every donor gave a peripheral blood sample, and the peripheral blood mononuclear cells from that sample were used for TCR beta sequencing. Genomic DNA was extracted from the blood cell samples with the Qiagen DNeasy Blood Extraction Kit. Taken from cysteine to phenylalanine, the CDR3 has 12 residues. Kept here is only the CDR3 DNA, which spans 36 bases and is read in frame from base 1. According to the germline V gene (reference sequence), CDR1 reads LNHDA and CDR2 reads SQIVND. Libraries were made using the immunoSEQ multiplex PCR assay. For the multiplex PCR, a mixture combining 60 forward primers for TCR Vbeta segments and 13 reverse primers for TCR Jbeta segments was used. A multiplex PCR assay on genomic DNA amplified the CDR3 region of rearranged TCR beta genes. The amplified TCR beta libraries were sequenced on the Illumina HiSeq System as 87-base-pair reads. The source study handled its data this way. A later analysis counted some 74 million unique TCR beta chains across the 550 to 800 repertoires, and 10 million to 12 million of these chains were shared by at least two donors. A nearest-neighbor algorithm error-corrected the raw reads and collapsed the reads into unique sequences, merging closely related sequences to remove PCR and sequencing errors. V, D and J gene segments were assigned by aligning CDR3 sequences to IMGT reference sequences. For a sequence to be retained, at least a six-nucleotide match to both a V gene segment and a J gene segment was required. Rearrangements were classified as productive when the CDR3 lacked stop codons and remained in frame with V and J, and all other rearrangements were classified as non-productive. CDR3 was defined by IMGT convention, running from the second conserved V-encoded cysteine to the conserved J-encoded phenylalanine. Sequences without an unambiguous match to a single V gene segment were excluded from the earlier analysis of about 600 of the donors. In an earlier analysis of 500 to 750 of the donors, V segments were called functional above 56.7% productive rearrangements and were called segregating when the between-donor standard deviation exceeded 5%. A statistical classification framework was developed to diagnose cytomegalovirus status using the catalog of TCR beta chain sequences. In a later analysis, V and J genes were assigned by comparing TCR nucleotide sequences against IMGT/GENE-DB human TR gene sequences. A later analysis assigned CDR3 sequences and most-parsimonious VDJ recombination scenarios with the TCRdist pipeline. A later analysis defined each TCR beta chain by its CDR3 amino acid sequence plus V-gene family, and excluded reads lacking a unique V-gene family. In a later analysis, 500 to 700 highly shared, low-generation-probability nucleotide sequences were removed to address suspected cross-contamination and a sequencing artifact. In a later analysis, a clonal expansion index was calculated for each public chain from normalized within-repertoire ranks of inferred template counts. A later analysis computed generation probabilities with a VDJ recombination model fitted to out-of-frame rearrangements, and checked the results against IGoR. In a later analysis, TCR-TCR, TCR-HLA and TCR-CMV co-occurrence was scored with hypergeometric tests, and a repertoire-size bias correction was applied to TCR pairs. A later analysis estimated false discovery rates by permuting HLA or CMV assignments 20 times. In a later analysis, co-occurring TCRs were grouped using DBSCAN, with TCRdist sequence similarity added in when clustering inside HLA-allele-positive subsets. Repertoires with fewer than 30,000 or more than 120,000 public chains, plus five repertoires with anomalous nucleotide sharing, were excluded from co-occurrence clustering. This is the immuneACCESS table as TCRdb keeps it, with only in-frame sequences that have V and J called. A part of the clones is gone; compared with another copy, unresolved V genes explain less than half, and the rest is unexplained. V and J calls and clone size are those listed in that table; D and trimming were worked out from the DNA. Present in this sample are about 160,000 clones, around four fifths of which were seen just once. Approximately 2% of the sample is held by the ten biggest clonotypes.

This sequence uses TRBV19 and TRBJ1-5; TRBD1 might be the D gene, on 5 matching bases. The sample was PBMCs. The source is a young woman in good health and CMV-seronegative. CDR3 protein: CASLGGYQPQHF. The DNA sequence is given as TGTGCTTCCCTCGGGGGATATCAGCCCCAGCATTTT.